This paragraph reports one T cell receptor (beta chain). This sample is drawn from a study of blood T cell repertoires in COVID-19. Participants spanned ages about 18 to 100 years and resided in about two dozen US areas. The germline CDR1 and CDR2 sequences are LNHDA and SQIVND (reference sequence). V was shortened by 1 base and J by 6 bases, with 18 bases between the two germline ends. This CDR3 is built from 16 residues. Authors' methods: Using reference gene primer amplification, nucleated cell counts were estimated. Libraries were prepared by immunoSEQ multiplex PCR; TCRdb keeps only in-frame clonotypes and omits some of them. That table is the source of V, J and clone size, and D and trimming were worked out from the DNA. The table lists 380,000 or so clones, about 90% of them singletons.

The specimen sequenced was PBMCs or T cells enriched from blood (not recorded which). This TCR derives from a man aged 25 to 40 who had recovered from COVID-19. The chain links TRBV19 to TRBJ1-1, with no clear D. CDR3: CASSIGEAGMGAEAFF. The CDR3 DNA follows: TGTGCCAGTAGTATAGGAGAGGCGGGAATGGGCGCTGAAGCTTTCTTT. Full variable domain (missing parts from reference TRBV19 and TRBJ1-1): DGGITQSPKYLFRKEGQNVTLSCEQNLNHDAMYWYRQDPGQGLRLIYYSQIVNDFQKGDIAEGYSVSREKKESFPLTVTSAQKNPTAFYLCASSIGEAGMGAEAFFGQGTRLTVV.